This T cell receptor (beta chain) is drawn from a study of blood T cell repertoires in COVID-19. Methods used by the authors: The authors estimated nucleated cell counts from reference gene primer amplification. Sequenced by immunoSEQ multiplex PCR; TCRdb stores in-frame clones only, minus some. The V and J calls and clone size are taken from that table; D and trimming were inferred from the DNA. Counted here are over 150,000 clones, 80% to 85% occurring once; the ten biggest clones make up approximately 7.6%. Germline CDR1 is SGHDN and CDR2 is FVKESK. This CDR3 has 19 residues. J lost 2 bases, V lost 5 bases, and 13 bases had no gene match. What the recovered Cohort 3 donors had was two negative PCRs, clearance, or symptom resolution.

The chain uses TRBV14 and TRBJ2-6; 9 bases line up with TRBD1. This sequence originates from a man aged 35 to 55 who had recovered from COVID-19. Material for sequencing was PBMCs or T cells enriched from blood (not recorded which). The CDR3 DNA is TGTGCCAGCAGCGCCCACTTGGGACAGGGTGTGGCTGGGGCCAACGTCCTGACTTTC. Translation gives CASSAHLGQGVAGANVLTF. Full variable domain (missing parts from reference TRBV14 and TRBJ2-6): EAGVTQFPSHSVIEKGQTVTLRCDPISGHDNLYWYRRVMGKEIKFLLHFVKESKQDESGMPNNRFLAERTGGTYSTLKVQPAELEDSGVYFCASSAHLGQGVAGANVLTFGAGSRLTVL.